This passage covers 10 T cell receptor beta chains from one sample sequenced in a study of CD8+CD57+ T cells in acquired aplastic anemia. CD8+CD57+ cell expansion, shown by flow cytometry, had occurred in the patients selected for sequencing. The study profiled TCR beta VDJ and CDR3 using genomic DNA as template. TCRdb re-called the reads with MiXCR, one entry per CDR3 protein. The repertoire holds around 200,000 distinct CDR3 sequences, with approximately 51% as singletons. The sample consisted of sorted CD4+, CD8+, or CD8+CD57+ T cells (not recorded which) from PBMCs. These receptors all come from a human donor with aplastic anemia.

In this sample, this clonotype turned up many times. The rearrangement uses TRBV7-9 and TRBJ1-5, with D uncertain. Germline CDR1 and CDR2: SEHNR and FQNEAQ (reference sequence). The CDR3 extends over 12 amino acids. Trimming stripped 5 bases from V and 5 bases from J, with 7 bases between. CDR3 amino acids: CASSLDHQPQHF. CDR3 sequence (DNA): TGTGCCAGCAGCCTAGACCATCAGCCCCAGCATTTT.

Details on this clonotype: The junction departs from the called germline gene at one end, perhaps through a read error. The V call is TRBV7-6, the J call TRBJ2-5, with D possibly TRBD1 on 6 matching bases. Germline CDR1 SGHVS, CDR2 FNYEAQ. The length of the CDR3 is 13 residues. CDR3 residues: CASTLGGGETQYF. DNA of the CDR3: TGTGCCAGCACCTTAGGGGGTGGAGAGACCCAGTACTTC.

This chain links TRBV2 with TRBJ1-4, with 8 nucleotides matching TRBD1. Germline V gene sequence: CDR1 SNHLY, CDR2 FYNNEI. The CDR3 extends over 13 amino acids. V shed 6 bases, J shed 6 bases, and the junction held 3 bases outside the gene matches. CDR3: CASRKGQDEKLFF. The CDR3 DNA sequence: TGTGCCAGCAGAAAGGGACAGGATGAAAAACTGTTTTTT. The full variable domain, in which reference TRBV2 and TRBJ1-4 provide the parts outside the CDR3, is EPEVTQTPSHQVTQMGQEVILRCVPISNHLYFYWYRQILGQKVEFLVSFYNNEISEKSEIFDDQFSVERPDGSNFTLKIRSTKLEDSAMYFCASRKGQDEKLFFGSGTQLSVL.

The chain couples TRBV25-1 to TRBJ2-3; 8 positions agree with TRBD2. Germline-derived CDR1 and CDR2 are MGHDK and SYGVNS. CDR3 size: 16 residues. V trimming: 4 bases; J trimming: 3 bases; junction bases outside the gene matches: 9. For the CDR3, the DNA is TGTGCCAGCAGTGCCGCCGGGCGGGGGGTTACAGATACGCAGTATTTT. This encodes CASSAAGRGVTDTQYF.

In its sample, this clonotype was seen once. The CDR3 loop is CGGDRDTDTQYF. The CDR3, as DNA: TGCGGCGGGGACAGGGACACAGATACGCAGTATTTT. The V call is TRBV29-1, the J call TRBJ2-3; TRBD1 matches 9 bases. This CDR3 comprises 12 residues. Per the germline V gene, CDR1 is SQVTM and CDR2 is ANQGSEA.

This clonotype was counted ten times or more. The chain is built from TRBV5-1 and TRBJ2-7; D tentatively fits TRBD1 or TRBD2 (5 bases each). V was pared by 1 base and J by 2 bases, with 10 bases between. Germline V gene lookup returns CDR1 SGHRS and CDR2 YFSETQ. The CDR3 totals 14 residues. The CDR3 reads CASSLLGDPYEQYF. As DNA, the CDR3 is TGCGCCAGCAGCTTGTTGGGGGATCCCTACGAGCAGTACTTC.

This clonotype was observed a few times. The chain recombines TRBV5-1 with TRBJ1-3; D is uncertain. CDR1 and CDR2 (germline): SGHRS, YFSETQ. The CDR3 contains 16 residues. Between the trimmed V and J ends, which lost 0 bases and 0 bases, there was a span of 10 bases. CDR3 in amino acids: CASSLGPADSGNTIYF. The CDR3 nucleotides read TGCGCCAGCAGCTTGGGCCCAGCGGACTCTGGAAACACCATATATTTT.

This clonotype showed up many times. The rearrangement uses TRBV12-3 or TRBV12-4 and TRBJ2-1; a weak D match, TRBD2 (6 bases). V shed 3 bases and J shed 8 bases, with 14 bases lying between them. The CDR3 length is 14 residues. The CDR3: CASSFRGTADEQFF. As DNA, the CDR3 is TGTGCCAGCAGTTTTCGGGGGACCGCCGATGAGCAGTTCTTC.

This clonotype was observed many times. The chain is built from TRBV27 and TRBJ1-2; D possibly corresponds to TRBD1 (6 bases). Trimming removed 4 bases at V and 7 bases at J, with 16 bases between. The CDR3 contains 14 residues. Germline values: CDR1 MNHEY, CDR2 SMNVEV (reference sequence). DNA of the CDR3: TGTGCCAGCAGTTCCTGGGGAGGGGGTGGTGGCTACACCTTC. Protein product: CASSSWGGGGGYTF.

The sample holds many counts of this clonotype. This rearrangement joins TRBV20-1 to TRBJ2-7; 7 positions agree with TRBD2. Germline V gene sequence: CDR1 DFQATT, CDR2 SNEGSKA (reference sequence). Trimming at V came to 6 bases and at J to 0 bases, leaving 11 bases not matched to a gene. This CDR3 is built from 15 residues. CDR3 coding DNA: TGCAGTGCCGGGTGGAGTGGGACTACCTCCTACGAGCAGTACTTC. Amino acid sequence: CSAGWSGTTSYEQYF.